The sequence of this T cell receptor beta chain was determined in a study of identical twins. Unique molecular identifiers were in the cDNA, with template-switch universal primer binding. Each CDR3 protein is one row after TCRdb ran MiXCR on the 5' RACE reads. The data show 500,000 or so distinct CDR3 sequences, over 12% seen once. As regards this clonotype: Its cognate antigen is unknown.

V shed 6 bases and J shed 6 bases, with 21 bases lying between them. Per germline, CDR1 KGHSH and CDR2 LQKENI. The CDR3 runs 16 residues. Regarding the study as a whole: The presence of invariant MAIT and iNKT cells could partly confound analyses of zero-insertion sequences. Excess sharing between twins was weaker in beta out-of-frame sequences.

Another study also made use of these data, one on yellow fever vaccine responses in identical twins. That investigation notes: It has been reported that, in twins, the vaccine T cell response seemed partly convergent and partly personalized.

The V call is TRBV18, the J call TRBJ2-1; a weak D match, TRBD1 (6 bases). Specimen: CD4+ T cells sorted from blood. The TCR originated in a woman younger than 35 in good health. CDR3 bases: TGTGCCAGCTCTTCAAGATCAACGAGCAGGGGCAATGAGCAGTTCTTC. Amino acid sequence: CASSSRSTSRGNEQFF. The entire variable domain, with the rest obtained from reference TRBV18 and TRBJ2-1, is as follows: NAGVMQNPRHLVRRRGQEARLRCSPMKGHSHVYWYRQLPEEGLKFMVYLQKENIIDESGMPKERFSAEFPKEGPSILRIQQVVRGDSAAYFCASSSRSTSRGNEQFFGPGTRLTVL.